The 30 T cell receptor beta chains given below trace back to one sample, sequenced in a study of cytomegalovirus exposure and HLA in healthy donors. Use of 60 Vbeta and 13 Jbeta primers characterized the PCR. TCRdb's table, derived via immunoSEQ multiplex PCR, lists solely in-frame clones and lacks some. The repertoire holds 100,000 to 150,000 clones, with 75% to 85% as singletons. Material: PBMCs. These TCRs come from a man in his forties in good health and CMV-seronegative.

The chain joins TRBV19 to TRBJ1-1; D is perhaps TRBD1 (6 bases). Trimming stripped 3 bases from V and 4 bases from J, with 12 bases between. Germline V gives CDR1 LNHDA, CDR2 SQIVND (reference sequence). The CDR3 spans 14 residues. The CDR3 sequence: CASSIQLQGTEAFF. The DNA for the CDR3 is TGTGCCAGTAGTATTCAGTTACAGGGCACTGAAGCTTTCTTT.

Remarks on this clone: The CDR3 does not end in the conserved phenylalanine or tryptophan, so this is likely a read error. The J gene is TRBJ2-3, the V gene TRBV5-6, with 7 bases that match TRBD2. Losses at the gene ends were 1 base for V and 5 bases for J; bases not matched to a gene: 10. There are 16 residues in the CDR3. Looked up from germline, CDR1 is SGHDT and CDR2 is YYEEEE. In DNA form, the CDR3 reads TGTGCCAGCAGCTTGCGGGGAGGGGTAGGTGTAGATACGCAGTATGTT. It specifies CASSLRGGVGVDTQYV.

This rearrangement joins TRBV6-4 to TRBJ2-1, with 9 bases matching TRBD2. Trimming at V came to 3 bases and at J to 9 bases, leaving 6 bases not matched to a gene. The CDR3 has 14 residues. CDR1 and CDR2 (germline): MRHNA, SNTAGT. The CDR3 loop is CASSERREGPEQFF. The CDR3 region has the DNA TGTGCCAGCAGTGAACGGCGGGAGGGCCCTGAGCAGTTCTTC.

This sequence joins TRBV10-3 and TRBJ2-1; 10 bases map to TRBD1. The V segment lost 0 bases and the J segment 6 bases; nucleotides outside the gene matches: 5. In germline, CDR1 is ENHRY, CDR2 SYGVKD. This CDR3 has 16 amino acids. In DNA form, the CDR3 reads TGTGCCATCAGTGAGTCAGTCGGGACAGGGGTCAATGAGCAGTTCTTC. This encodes CAISESVGTGVNEQFF.

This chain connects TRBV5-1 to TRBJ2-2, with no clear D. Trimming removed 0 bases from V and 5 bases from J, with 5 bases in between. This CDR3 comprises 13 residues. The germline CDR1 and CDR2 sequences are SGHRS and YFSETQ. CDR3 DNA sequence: TGCGCCAGCAGCTTGGGCAGAACCGGGGAGCTGTTTTTT. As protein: CASSLGRTGELFF.

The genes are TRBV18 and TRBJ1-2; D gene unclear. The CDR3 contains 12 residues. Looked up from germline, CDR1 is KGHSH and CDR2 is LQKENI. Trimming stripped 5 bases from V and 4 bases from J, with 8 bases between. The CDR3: CASSDLRYGYTF. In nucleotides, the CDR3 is TGTGCCAGCTCAGACTTACGCTATGGCTACACCTTC.

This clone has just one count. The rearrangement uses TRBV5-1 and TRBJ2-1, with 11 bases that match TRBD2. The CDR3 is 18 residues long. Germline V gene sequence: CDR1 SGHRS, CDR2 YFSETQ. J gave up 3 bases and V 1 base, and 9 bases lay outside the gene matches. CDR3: CASSLRSGTSGIYNEQFF. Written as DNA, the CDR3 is TGCGCCAGCAGCTTGAGGTCCGGGACTAGCGGAATCTACAATGAGCAGTTCTTC.

The CDR3 region is CASAIRGLAKNIQYF. The CDR3 DNA is TGTGCCAGCGCCATCCGAGGACTAGCCAAAAACATTCAGTACTTC. The genes are TRBV11-2 and TRBJ2-4; the D gene is possibly TRBD2 (5 bases). V was cut by 8 bases and J by 0 bases, with 14 bases left in between. This CDR3 region has 15 residues. The V gene's germline CDR1 is SGHAT and CDR2 FQNNGV.

The DNA of the CDR3 is TGTGCCAGCAGCCTCGACTCCTCCTCTGGAAACACCATATATTTT. It is translated as CASSLDSSSGNTIYF. The V gene is TRBV6-5, the J gene TRBJ1-3; no clear D gene. V was clipped by 6 bases and J by 0 bases, with 12 bases between them. Germline assignment: CDR1 MNHEY and CDR2 SVGAGI. The CDR3 totals 15 residues.

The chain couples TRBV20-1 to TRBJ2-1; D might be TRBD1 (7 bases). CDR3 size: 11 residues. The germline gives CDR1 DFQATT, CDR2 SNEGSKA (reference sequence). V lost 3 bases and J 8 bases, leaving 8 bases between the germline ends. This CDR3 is CSASRGDEQFF. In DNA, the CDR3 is TGCAGTGCTAGCAGGGGGGATGAGCAGTTCTTC.

The chain's CDR3 is CASSVASYPYEQYF. The CDR3 coding sequence is TGTGCCAGCAGCGTAGCTAGTTACCCGTACGAGCAGTACTTC. The rearrangement links TRBV9 to TRBJ2-7; D call uncertain. The CDR3 sequence is 14 residues long. Germline values: CDR1 SGDLS, CDR2 YYNGEE. Trimming shortened V by 0 bases and J by 4 bases, and 11 bases separated the two germline ends.

The CDR3 is CATADRPSSYEQYF. CDR3 coding DNA: TGTGCCACCGCGGACAGGCCGAGCTCCTACGAGCAGTACTTC. V is TRBV19 and J is TRBJ2-7; TRBD1 aligns across 7 bases. CDR1 is LNHDA, CDR2 SQIVND, per germline (reference sequence). The J segment lost 0 bases and the V segment lost 10 bases, leaving 9 bases of the junction unmatched. This CDR3 comprises 14 residues.

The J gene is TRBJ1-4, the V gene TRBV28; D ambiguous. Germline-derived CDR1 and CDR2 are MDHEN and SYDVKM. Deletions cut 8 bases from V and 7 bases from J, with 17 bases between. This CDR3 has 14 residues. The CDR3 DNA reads TGTGCCAGCGGAAACAGAAATTTAACTGAAAAACTGTTTTTT. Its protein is CASGNRNLTEKLFF.

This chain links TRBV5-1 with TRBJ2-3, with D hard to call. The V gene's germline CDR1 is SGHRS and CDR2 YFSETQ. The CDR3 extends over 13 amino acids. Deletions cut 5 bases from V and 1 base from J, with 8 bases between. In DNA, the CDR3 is TGCGCCAGCAGTCGCGAGGGCACAGATACGCAGTATTTT. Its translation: CASSREGTDTQYF. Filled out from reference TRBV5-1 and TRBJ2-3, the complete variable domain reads KAGVTQTPRYLIKTRGQQVTLSCSPISGHRSVSWYQQTPGQGLQFLFEYFSETQRNKGNFPGRFSGRQFSNSRSEMNVSTLELGDSALYLCASSREGTDTQYFGPGTRLTVL.

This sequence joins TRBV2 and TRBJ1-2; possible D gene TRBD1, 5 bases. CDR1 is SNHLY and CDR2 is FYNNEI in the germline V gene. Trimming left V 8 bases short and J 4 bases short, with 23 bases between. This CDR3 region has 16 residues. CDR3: CASHVISGVYSYGYTF. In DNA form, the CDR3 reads TGTGCCAGCCATGTTATATCGGGGGTTTATTCCTATGGCTACACCTTC.

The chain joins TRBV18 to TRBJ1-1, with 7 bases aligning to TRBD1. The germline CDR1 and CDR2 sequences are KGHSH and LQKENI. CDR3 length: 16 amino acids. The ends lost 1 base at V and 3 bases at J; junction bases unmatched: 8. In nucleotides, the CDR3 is TGTGCCAGCTCACCACAGGGGGCGGGTTTGGACACTGAAGCTTTCTTT. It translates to CASSPQGAGLDTEAFF.

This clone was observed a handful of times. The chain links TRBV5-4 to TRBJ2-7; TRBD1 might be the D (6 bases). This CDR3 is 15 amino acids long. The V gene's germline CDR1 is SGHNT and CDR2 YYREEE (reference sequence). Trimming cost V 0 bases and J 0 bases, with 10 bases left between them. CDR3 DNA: TGTGCCAGCAGCTTGGTCGGGACAAGCTCCTACGAGCAGTACTTC. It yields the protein CASSLVGTSSYEQYF.

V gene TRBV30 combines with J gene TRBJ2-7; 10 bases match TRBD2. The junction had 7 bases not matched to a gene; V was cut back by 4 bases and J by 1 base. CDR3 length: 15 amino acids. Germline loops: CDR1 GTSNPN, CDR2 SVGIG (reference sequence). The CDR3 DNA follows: TGTGCCTGGACTAGGACTAGCGGATTTTCCTACGAGCAGTACTTC. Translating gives CAWTRTSGFSYEQYF.

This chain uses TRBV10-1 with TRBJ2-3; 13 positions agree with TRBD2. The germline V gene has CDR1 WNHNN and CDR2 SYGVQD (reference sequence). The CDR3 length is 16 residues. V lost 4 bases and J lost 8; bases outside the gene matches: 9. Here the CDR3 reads CASSGGLAGKRGTQYF. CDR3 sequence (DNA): TGCGCCAGCAGTGGGGGACTAGCGGGGAAGCGAGGTACGCAGTATTTT.

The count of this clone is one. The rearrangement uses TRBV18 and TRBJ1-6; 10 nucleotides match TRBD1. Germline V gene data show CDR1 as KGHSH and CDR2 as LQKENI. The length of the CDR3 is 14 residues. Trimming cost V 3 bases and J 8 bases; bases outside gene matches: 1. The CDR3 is CASSPGQGYSPLHF. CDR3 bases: TGTGCCAGCTCACCGGGACAGGGGTATTCACCCCTCCACTTT.

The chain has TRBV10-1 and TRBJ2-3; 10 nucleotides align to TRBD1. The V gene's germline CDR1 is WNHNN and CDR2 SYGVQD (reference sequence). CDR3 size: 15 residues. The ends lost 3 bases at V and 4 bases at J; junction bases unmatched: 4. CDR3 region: CASSEFGTGADTQYF. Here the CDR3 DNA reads TGCGCCAGCAGTGAATTCGGGACAGGGGCAGATACGCAGTATTTT.

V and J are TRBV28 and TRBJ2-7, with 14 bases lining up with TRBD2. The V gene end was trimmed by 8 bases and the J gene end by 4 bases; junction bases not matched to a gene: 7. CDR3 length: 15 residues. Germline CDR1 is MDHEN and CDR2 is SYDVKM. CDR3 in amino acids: CASGGTSGSLYEQYF. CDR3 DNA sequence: TGTGCCAGCGGGGGGACTAGCGGGAGCCTTTACGAGCAGTACTTC. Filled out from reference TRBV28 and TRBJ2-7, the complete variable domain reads DVKVTQSSRYLVKRTGEKVFLECVQDMDHENMFWYRQDPGLGLRLIYFSYDVKMKEKGDIPEGYSVSREKKERFSLILESASTNQTSMYLCASGGTSGSLYEQYFGPGTRLTVT.

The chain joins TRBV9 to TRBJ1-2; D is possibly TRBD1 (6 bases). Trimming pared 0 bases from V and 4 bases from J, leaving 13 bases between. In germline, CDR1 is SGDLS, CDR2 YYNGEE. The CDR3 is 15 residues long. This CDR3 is CASSVGSGGAYGYTF. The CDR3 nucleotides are TGTGCCAGCAGCGTAGGATCCGGGGGGGCCTATGGCTACACCTTC.

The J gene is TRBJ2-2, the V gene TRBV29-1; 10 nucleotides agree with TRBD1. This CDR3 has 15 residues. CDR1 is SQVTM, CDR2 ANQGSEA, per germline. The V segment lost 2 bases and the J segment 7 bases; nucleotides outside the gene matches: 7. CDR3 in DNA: TGCAGCGTTGAACCCCGGGACAGGGGAATCGGGGAGCTGTTTTTT. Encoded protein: CSVEPRDRGIGELFF.

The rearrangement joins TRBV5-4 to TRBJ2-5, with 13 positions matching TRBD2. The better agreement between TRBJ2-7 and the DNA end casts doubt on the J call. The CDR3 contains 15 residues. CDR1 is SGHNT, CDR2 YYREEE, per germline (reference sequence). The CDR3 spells CASSGTSGNTYEQYF. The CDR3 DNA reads TGTGCCAGCAGCGGGACTAGCGGGAATACCTACGAGCAGTACTTC.

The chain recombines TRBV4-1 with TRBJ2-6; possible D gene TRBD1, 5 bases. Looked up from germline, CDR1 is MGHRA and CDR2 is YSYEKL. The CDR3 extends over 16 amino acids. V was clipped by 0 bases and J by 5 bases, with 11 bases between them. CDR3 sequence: CASSQDPAGRANVLTF. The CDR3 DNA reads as TGCGCCAGCAGCCAAGACCCGGCAGGGAGGGCCAACGTCCTGACTTTC.

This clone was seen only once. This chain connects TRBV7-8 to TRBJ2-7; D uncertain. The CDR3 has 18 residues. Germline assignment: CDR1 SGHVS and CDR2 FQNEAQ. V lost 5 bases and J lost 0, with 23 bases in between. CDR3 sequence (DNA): TGTGCCAGCAGCAAAACCCCCGACAACCCTGTTCACTCCTACGAGCAGTACTTC. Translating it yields CASSKTPDNPVHSYEQYF.

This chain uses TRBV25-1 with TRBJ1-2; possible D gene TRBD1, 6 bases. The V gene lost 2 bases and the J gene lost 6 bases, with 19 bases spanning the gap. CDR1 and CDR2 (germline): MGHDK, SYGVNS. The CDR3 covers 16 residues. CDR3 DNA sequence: TGTGCCAGCAGTGAAGGGGGTGGGCAGGGGATTCATGGCTACACCTTC. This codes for CASSEGGGQGIHGYTF.

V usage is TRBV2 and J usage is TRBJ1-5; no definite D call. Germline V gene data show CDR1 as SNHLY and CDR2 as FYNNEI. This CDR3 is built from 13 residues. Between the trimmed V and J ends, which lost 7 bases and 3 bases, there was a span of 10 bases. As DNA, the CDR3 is TGTGCCAGCACAACAGAAATCAATCAGCCCCAGCATTTT. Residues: CASTTEINQPQHF.

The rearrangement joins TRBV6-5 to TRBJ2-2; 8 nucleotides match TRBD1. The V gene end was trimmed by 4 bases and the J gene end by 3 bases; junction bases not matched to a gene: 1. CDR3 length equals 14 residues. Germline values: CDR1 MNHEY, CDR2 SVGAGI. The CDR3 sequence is CASSSTGDTGELFF. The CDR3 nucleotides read TGTGCCAGCAGTTCGACAGGGGACACCGGGGAGCTGTTTTTT.